The 30 T cell receptor beta chains given below trace back to one sample, sequenced in a study. A single record per CDR3 protein comes from TCRdb applying MiXCR to the reads. Of 6,500 to 9,000 distinct CDR3 sequences in the sample, 32% are singletons; the top ten hold about a fifth. The sample was blood. These receptor sequences come from a human donor.

This clonotype rates as medium-sized (0.01 to 0.1%). The CDR3 is CSVGGWGDNEQFF. The CDR3 region has the DNA TGCAGCGTTGGCGGGTGGGGCGACAATGAGCAGTTCTTC. The V and J genes are TRBV29-1 and TRBJ2-1; D tentatively fits TRBD1 or TRBD2 (5 bases each). In germline, CDR1 is SQVTM, CDR2 ANQGSEA. The CDR3 is 13 residues long. The V gene lost 4 bases and the J gene lost 5 bases, with 12 bases spanning the gap.

A word on this clonotype: At one end, the junction sequence differs from germline, possibly due to a read error. The genes are TRBV28 and TRBJ2-1; a possible D gene is TRBD2 (6 bases). Germline CDR1 reads MDHEN; CDR2 reads SYDVKM. There are 16 residues in the CDR3. DNA for the CDR3: TGTGCCAGCATTTTAAGGGGCCGGGACTCATATAAGGGGCAGTTCTTC. It yields the protein CASILRGRDSYKGQFF.

The chain carries TRBV4-2 and TRBJ2-1, with TRBD1 matching over 8 bases. The V gene end was trimmed by 3 bases and the J gene end by 7 bases; junction bases not matched to a gene: 2. Germline assignment: CDR1 LGHNA and CDR2 YNFKEQ. The CDR3 covers 13 residues. The CDR3, as DNA: TGTGCCAGCAGCCAGACAGGGGAGAATGAGCAGTTCTTC. This codes for CASSQTGENEQFF.

This clonotype is medium-sized in the sample. The chain joins TRBV4-2 to TRBJ2-7; 8 nucleotides match TRBD1. The germline gives CDR1 LGHNA, CDR2 YNFKEQ. The CDR3 has 15 amino acids. The V gene end was trimmed by 1 base and the J gene end by 3 bases; junction bases not matched to a gene: 5. The CDR3 nucleotides are TGTGCCAGCAGCCAAGCATACGGGACAGGCTACGAGCAGTACTTC. Its protein product is CASSQAYGTGYEQYF.

In its sample, this clonotype ranks as medium-sized. The chain employs TRBV29-1 and TRBJ2-6; D possibly matches TRBD1 or TRBD2 (5 bases each). Looked up from germline, CDR1 is SQVTM and CDR2 is ANQGSEA. This CDR3 comprises 14 residues. Trimming removed 4 bases from V and 4 bases from J, with 11 bases in between. The CDR3 here is CSVGGFLGANVLTF. CDR3 in DNA: TGCAGCGTTGGGGGGTTCTTGGGGGCCAACGTCCTGACTTTC.

This clonotype is categorized as medium-sized. The rearrangement joins TRBV29-1 to TRBJ1-1, with a possible D match to TRBD1 (5 bases). Germline V lookup: CDR1 SQVTM, CDR2 ANQGSEA. The CDR3 spans 12 residues. V was trimmed by 8 bases and J by 4 bases, leaving 14 bases between them. The chain's CDR3 is CSYERGSTEAFF. The DNA of the CDR3 is TGCAGCTACGAAAGGGGTAGCACTGAAGCTTTCTTT.

This clonotype appeared many times. This sequence joins TRBV20-1 and TRBJ1-1; no clear D gene. Germline CDR1 and CDR2: DFQATT and SNEGSKA (reference sequence). The CDR3 spans 13 residues. The ends were cut back, 4 bases at V and 2 bases at J, with 11 bases in the middle. The CDR3 nucleotides are TGCAGTGCTAATTTGAGGACTAACACTGAAGCTTTCTTT. Translation gives CSANLRTNTEAFF.

This clonotype is deemed medium-sized (0.01 to 0.1%). This chain connects TRBV29-1 to TRBJ2-1; TRBD2 is a possible D gene (6 bases). The CDR3 consists of 14 residues. Per germline, CDR1 SQVTM and CDR2 ANQGSEA. Trimming cost V 2 bases and J 10 bases, with 18 bases left between them. In DNA form, the CDR3 reads TGCAGCGTTGAAAAGCCGGGACTCGAGCCCGAGCAGTTCTTC. Amino acid sequence: CSVEKPGLEPEQFF.

In its sample, this clonotype ranks as medium-sized. This chain connects TRBV6-6 to TRBJ1-1; possibly TRBD1 for D (6 bases). The germline CDR1 and CDR2 sequences are MNHNY and SVGAGI (reference sequence). V lost 5 bases to trimming and J lost 0 bases, with 13 bases between them. The CDR3 extends over 15 amino acids. CDR3: CASSITGHMNTEAFF. As DNA, the CDR3 is TGTGCCAGCAGTATCACGGGACATATGAACACTGAAGCTTTCTTT.

The chain carries TRBV18 and TRBJ2-2; a possible D gene is TRBD2 (5 bases). V lost 10 bases, J lost 2 bases, and 14 bases lay in between. Germline V gene lookup returns CDR1 KGHSH and CDR2 LQKENI. The CDR3 has 14 amino acids. This chain's CDR3 is CATQDGVNTGELFF. The CDR3 coding sequence is TGTGCCACCCAGGACGGGGTAAACACCGGGGAGCTGTTTTTT.

V usage is TRBV4-2 and J usage is TRBJ2-1; no reliable D call. The germline CDR1 and CDR2 sequences are LGHNA and YNFKEQ. The V gene lost 0 bases and the J gene lost 8 bases, with 8 bases spanning the gap. This CDR3 region has 13 residues. CDR3 coding DNA: TGTGCCAGCAGCCAAGATTCCGTGGATGAGCAGTTCTTC. Protein: CASSQDSVDEQFF.

CDR3 DNA: TGCAGCGTTGAGGGCTCGGTGAACACTGAAGCTTTCTTT. Its protein product is CSVEGSVNTEAFF. This rearrangement joins TRBV29-1 to TRBJ1-1; no definite D call. V gave up 3 bases and J gave up 0 bases, with 8 bases separating them. Germline values: CDR1 SQVTM, CDR2 ANQGSEA. This CDR3 has 13 amino acids.

The V call is TRBV18, the J call TRBJ2-1; 7 bases line up with TRBD1. Germline trimming cut 5 bases from V and 0 bases from J; bases unmatched to any gene: 4. The CDR3 has 15 amino acids. Looked up from germline, CDR1 is KGHSH and CDR2 is LQKENI. The CDR3 sequence: CASSETGFSYNEQFF. CDR3 bases: TGTGCCAGCTCAGAGACAGGGTTCTCCTACAATGAGCAGTTCTTC. Variable domain in full (rest from reference TRBV18 and TRBJ2-1): NAGVMQNPRHLVRRRGQEARLRCSPMKGHSHVYWYRQLPEEGLKFMVYLQKENIIDESGMPKERFSAEFPKEGPSILRIQQVVRGDSAAYFCASSETGFSYNEQFFGPGTRLTVL.

This chain uses TRBV30 with TRBJ2-2; TRBD2 might be the D (6 bases). With 8 bases removed from V and 6 bases from J, the gap between germline ends came to 10 bases. The CDR3 is made up of 11 amino acids. Germline V gene data show CDR1 as GTSNPN and CDR2 as SVGIG (reference sequence). The CDR3 spells CAMEGPGELFF. The CDR3 coding sequence is TGTGCCATGGAGGGACCCGGGGAGCTGTTTTTT.

This clonotype is judged medium-sized. CDR3 DNA: TGTGCCAGCAGCCGCTTGGACAGGGAATTTAACGATGAGCAGTTCTTC. Protein product: CASSRLDREFNDEQFF. V gene TRBV4-2 combines with J gene TRBJ2-1, with 8 bases aligning to TRBD1. Per germline, CDR1 LGHNA and CDR2 YNFKEQ. The CDR3 covers 16 residues. V lost 4 bases and J lost 8; bases outside the gene matches: 13.

J is TRBJ1-2 and V is TRBV29-1; 7 nucleotides align to TRBD1. V lost 4 bases, J lost 3 bases, and 11 bases stayed unmatched. Germline V gene lookup returns CDR1 SQVTM and CDR2 ANQGSEA. The length of the CDR3 is 15 residues. The DNA for the CDR3 is TGCAGCGTTGTCAGGGGTAACAGGGGCGACTATGGCTACACCTTC. This codes for CSVVRGNRGDYGYTF.

This clonotype is medium-sized in the sample. The V call is TRBV29-1, the J call TRBJ1-2; 9 bases fit TRBD1. The CDR3 is 12 residues long. V was pared by 7 bases and J by 8 bases, with 8 bases of the junction left unmatched. Germline CDR1 and CDR2: SQVTM and ANQGSEA. The CDR3 region is CSGQQGADGYTF. The CDR3 DNA reads TGCAGCGGACAACAGGGGGCGGACGGCTACACCTTC.

This chain connects TRBV20-1 to TRBJ2-7; D gene uncertain. Looked up from germline, CDR1 is DFQATT and CDR2 is SNEGSKA (reference sequence). There are 13 residues in the CDR3. With 4 bases removed from V and 2 bases from J, the gap between germline ends came to 12 bases. The CDR3 DNA sequence: TGCAGTGCTACCCTCCAAGACCCCTACGAGCAGTACTTC. Translating gives CSATLQDPYEQYF.

The chain joins TRBV29-1 to TRBJ2-3; TRBD1 might be the D (6 bases). Germline V gene sequence: CDR1 SQVTM, CDR2 ANQGSEA. V lost 2 bases, J lost 11 bases, and 17 bases lay in between. CDR3 length equals 13 residues. CDR3 residues: CSVELALGAEQYF. CDR3 DNA sequence: TGCAGCGTTGAATTAGCGTTGGGGGCTGAGCAGTATTTT.

This clonotype is medium-sized in the sample. V is TRBV12-3 or TRBV12-4 and J is TRBJ1-1; a possible D gene is TRBD1 (6 bases). The CDR3 contains 16 residues. Trimming cost V 8 bases and J 0 bases, with 19 bases left between them. For the CDR3, the DNA is TGTGCCAGCCACCTCTCAGGGGAAGGGTTGAACACTGAAGCTTTCTTT. Protein product: CASHLSGEGLNTEAFF.

This clonotype was observed many times. The genes are TRBV4-2 and TRBJ1-1, with a weak D call TRBD1 (5 bases). Trimming stripped 4 bases from V and 3 bases from J, with 12 bases between. CDR1 and CDR2 from the germline V gene are LGHNA and YNFKEQ. CDR3 length: 14 amino acids. CDR3 bases: TGTGCCAGCAGCCGCGGACACACTGACACTGAAGCTTTCTTT. Amino acids: CASSRGHTDTEAFF.

This sequence joins TRBV4-2 and TRBJ1-1; D unclear. Germline V gene data show CDR1 as LGHNA and CDR2 as YNFKEQ. The CDR3 extends over 14 amino acids. The germline V and J ends were trimmed by 3 bases and 7 bases, with 15 bases remaining between them. CDR3 loop: CASSQRERYNEAFF. As DNA, the CDR3 is TGTGCCAGCAGCCAGAGAGAGCGGTACAATGAAGCTTTCTTT.

This clonotype is medium-sized in the sample. This chain uses TRBV29-1 with TRBJ1-2; D gene unclear. The CDR3 extends over 11 amino acids. CDR1 and CDR2 from the germline V gene are SQVTM and ANQGSEA. V gave up 4 bases and J gave up 11 bases, with 14 bases separating them. Written as DNA, the CDR3 is TGCAGCGTTGGAGGGCGGACGAATTACACCTTC. Its protein product is CSVGGRTNYTF. The complete variable domain, with remaining parts taken from reference TRBV29-1 and TRBJ1-2, reads SAVISQKPSRDICQRGTSLTIQCQVDSQVTMMFWYRQQPGQSLTLIATANQGSEATYESGFVIDKFPISRPNLTFSTLTVSNMSPEDSSIYLCSVGGRTNYTFGSGTRLTVV.

This clonotype was detected only a few times. This sequence joins TRBV4-2 and TRBJ2-5; a possible D gene is TRBD2 (5 bases). The CDR3 extends over 16 amino acids. The germline gives CDR1 LGHNA, CDR2 YNFKEQ. The ends were cut back, 6 bases at V and 4 bases at J, with 21 bases in the middle. CDR3 residues: CASSSISGAGGETQYF. As DNA, the CDR3 is TGTGCCAGCAGTTCGATAAGCGGCGCAGGAGGAGAGACCCAGTACTTC.

By share, this clonotype counts as medium-sized. The chain couples TRBV29-1 to TRBJ1-4; no firm D call. CDR1 and CDR2 from the germline V gene are SQVTM and ANQGSEA. The V end lost 1 base, the J end lost 7 bases, and 7 bases lay between the germline ends. CDR3 length equals 12 residues. The CDR3 region is CSVEVLGEKLFF. The CDR3 DNA follows: TGCAGCGTTGAAGTCTTGGGTGAAAAACTGTTTTTT.

This clonotype was counted once. Because the CDR3's place on the DNA is in doubt, the DNA is left out and the CDR3 is given as listed by TCRdb. This chain's CDR3 is CAMEGQGARSGSCFF. This chain links TRBV30 with TRBJ2-2; TRBD1, the D gene given by the table, was not confirmed from the DNA. The length of the CDR3 is 15 amino acids, counting both ends. CDR1 GTSNPN and CDR2 SVGIG come from the germline V gene (reference sequence).

CDR3 loop: CASSQSDQETQYF. DNA of the CDR3: TGTGCCAGCAGCCAGTCGGACCAAGAGACCCAGTACTTC. The chain combines TRBV14 with TRBJ2-5; D not resolved. From germline, CDR1 is SGHDN and CDR2 FVKESK. Trimming removed 3 bases from V and 0 bases from J, with 5 bases in between. CDR3 length: 13 residues.

A note on this clonotype: This may arise from a read error, as a much more abundant clone is one base away. The chain couples TRBV13 to TRBJ2-1, with a weak D call TRBD1 (5 bases). Trimming removed 3 bases at V and 10 bases at J, with 10 bases between. This CDR3 has 12 residues. Per germline, CDR1 PRHDT and CDR2 FYEKMQ (reference sequence). The CDR3 protein is CASSLGPGEQFF. The CDR3 region has the DNA TGTGCCAGCAGCTTGGGGCCGGGCGAGCAGTTCTTC.

V and J are TRBV29-1 and TRBJ1-1; D is unclear. The length of the CDR3 is 11 residues. The germline V gene encodes CDR1 SQVTM and CDR2 ANQGSEA. The CDR3 reads CNLRLNTEAFF. The CDR3 DNA reads as TGCAACTTGAGGCTGAACACTGAAGCTTTCTTT.

Sample share makes this clonotype medium-sized. The chain employs TRBV18 and TRBJ1-1, with D perhaps TRBD1 (5 bases). This CDR3 region has 13 residues. The V end was cut by 3 bases, the J end by 4 bases, with 9 bases between. Germline CDR1 KGHSH, CDR2 LQKENI. The CDR3, as DNA: TGTGCCAGCTCACCGGTTAGGGGCACTGAAGCTTTCTTT. Translation: CASSPVRGTEAFF.